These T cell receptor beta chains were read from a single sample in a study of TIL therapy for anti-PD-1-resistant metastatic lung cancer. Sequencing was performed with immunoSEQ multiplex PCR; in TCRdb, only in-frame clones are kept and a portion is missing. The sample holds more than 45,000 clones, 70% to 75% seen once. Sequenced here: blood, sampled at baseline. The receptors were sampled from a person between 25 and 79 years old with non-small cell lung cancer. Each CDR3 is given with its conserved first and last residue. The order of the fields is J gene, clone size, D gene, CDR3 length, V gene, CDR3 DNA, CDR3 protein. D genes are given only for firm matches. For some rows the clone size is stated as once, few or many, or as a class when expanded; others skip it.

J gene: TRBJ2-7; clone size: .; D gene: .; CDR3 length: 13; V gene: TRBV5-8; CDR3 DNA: TGTGCCAGCAGCTTAAGCGGTCACTACGAGCAGTACTTC; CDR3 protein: CASSLSGHYEQYF
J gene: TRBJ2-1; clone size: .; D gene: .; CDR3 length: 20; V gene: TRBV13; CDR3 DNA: TGTGCCAGCAGCTTTGCGCTTTCGTTGTCGGACTATCACTCCTACAATGAGCAGTTCTTC; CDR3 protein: CASSFALSLSDYHSYNEQFF
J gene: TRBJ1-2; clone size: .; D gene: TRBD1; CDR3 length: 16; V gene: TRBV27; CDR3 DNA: TGTGCCAGCAGTCCCCGGGGGACAGGGGAGGCGTATGGCTACACCTTC; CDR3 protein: CASSPRGTGEAYGYTF
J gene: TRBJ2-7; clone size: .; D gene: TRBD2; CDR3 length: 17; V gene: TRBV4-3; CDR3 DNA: TGCGCCAGCAGCCAACCACCCGTCGGCGGGAGGGGTTACGAGCAGTACTTC; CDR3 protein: CASSQPPVGGRGYEQYF
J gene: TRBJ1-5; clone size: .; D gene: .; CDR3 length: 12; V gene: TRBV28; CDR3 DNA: TGTGCTACCGACCGCCCGCGTCAGCCCCAGCATTTT; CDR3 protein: CATDRPRQPQHF
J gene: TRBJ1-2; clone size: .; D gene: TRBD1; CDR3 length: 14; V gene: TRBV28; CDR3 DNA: TGTGCCAGCAGTTTGGGACAGGGGGCTTATGGCTACACCTTC; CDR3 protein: CASSLGQGAYGYTF
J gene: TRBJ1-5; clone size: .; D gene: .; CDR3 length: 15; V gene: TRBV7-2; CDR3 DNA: TGTGCCAGCAGCTTAGTTTGGGGTAGTAATCAGCCCCAGCATTTT; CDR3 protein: CASSLVWGSNQPQHF
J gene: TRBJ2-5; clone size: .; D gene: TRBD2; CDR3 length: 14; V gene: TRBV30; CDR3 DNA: TGTGCCTGGGATGGACTAGCGGGAGTTGAGACCCAGTACTTC; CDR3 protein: CAWDGLAGVETQYF
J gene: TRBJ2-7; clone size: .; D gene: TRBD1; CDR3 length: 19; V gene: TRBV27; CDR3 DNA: TGTGCCAGCAGTTTATCCGGTGTTCTTGGGGGGACAGGGGTTTACGAGCAGTACTTC; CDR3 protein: CASSLSGVLGGTGVYEQYF
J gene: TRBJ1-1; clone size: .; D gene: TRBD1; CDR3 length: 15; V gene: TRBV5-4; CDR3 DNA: TGTGCCAGCAGCGGAAAACAGGGGGGAGAGACTGAAGCTTTCTTT; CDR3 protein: CASSGKQGGETEAFF
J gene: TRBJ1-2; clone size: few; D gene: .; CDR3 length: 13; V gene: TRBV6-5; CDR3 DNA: TGTGCCAGCGGCGGGGGGCCCAACTATGGCTACACCTTC; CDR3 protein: CASGGGPNYGYTF
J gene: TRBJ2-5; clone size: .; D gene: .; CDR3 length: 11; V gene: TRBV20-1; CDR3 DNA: TGCAGTGCTAGTAATGCAGAGACCCAGTACTTC; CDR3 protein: CSASNAETQYF
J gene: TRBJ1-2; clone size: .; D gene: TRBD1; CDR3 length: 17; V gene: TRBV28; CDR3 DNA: TGTGCCAGCAGCCCCCGACGGACAGGGGGCGCGGGCTATGGCTACACCTTC; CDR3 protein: CASSPRRTGGAGYGYTF
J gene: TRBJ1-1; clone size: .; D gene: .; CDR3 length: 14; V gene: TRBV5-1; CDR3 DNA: TGCGCCAGCAGCCCCATATCAGGACCCACTGAAGCTTTCTTT; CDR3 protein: CASSPISGPTEAFF
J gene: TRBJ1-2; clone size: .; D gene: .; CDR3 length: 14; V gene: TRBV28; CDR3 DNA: TGTGCCAGCAGTTACCGACTTGGAGGGGGGGACTACACCTTC; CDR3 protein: CASSYRLGGGDYTF
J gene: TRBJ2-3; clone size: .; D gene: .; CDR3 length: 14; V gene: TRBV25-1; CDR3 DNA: TGTGCCAGCAGCAGGGGAAGAGAGACAGATACGCAGTATTTT; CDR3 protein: CASSRGRETDTQYF
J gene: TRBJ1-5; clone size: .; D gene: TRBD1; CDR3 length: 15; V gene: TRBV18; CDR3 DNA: TGTGCCAGCTCACCACAGACAGGGGAAGATCAGCCCCAGCATTTT; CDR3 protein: CASSPQTGEDQPQHF
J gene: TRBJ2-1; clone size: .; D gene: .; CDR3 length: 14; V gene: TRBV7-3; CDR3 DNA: TGTGCCAGCAGCCCGGGACTCTCCTACAATGAGCAGTTCTTC; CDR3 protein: CASSPGLSYNEQFF
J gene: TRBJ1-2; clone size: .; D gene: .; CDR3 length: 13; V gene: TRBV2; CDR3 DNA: TGTGCCAGCAGCCCACAGGGTTTGGAGGGCTACACCTTC; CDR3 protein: CASSPQGLEGYTF
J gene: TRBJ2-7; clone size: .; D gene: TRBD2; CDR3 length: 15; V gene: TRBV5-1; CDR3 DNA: TGCGCCAGCAGCTTGAGGGCTAGCGGGAGCCACGAGCAGTACTTC; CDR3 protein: CASSLRASGSHEQYF
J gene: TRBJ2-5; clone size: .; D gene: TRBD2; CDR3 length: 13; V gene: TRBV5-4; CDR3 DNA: TGTGCCAGCACCAGCGGGGGCCAAGAGACCCAGTACTTC; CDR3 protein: CASTSGGQETQYF
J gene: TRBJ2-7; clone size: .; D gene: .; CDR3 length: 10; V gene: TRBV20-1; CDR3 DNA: TGCAGTGCTAGTAACTACGAGCAGTACTTC; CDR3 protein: CSASNYEQYF
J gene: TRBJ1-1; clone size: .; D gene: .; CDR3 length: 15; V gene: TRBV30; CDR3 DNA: TGTGCCTGGAGGAGGGGTACCTTGATGAACACTGAAGCTTTCTTT; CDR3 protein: CAWRRGTLMNTEAFF
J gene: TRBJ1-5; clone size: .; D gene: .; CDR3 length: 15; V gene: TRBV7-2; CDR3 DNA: TGTGCCAGCAGCTTAGCGGTGCAGCCCCATCAGCCCCAGCATTTT; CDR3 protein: CASSLAVQPHQPQHF
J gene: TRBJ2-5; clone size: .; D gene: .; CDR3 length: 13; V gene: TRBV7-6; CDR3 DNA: TGTGCCAGCAGCCAAACAGGGAGGGAGACCCAGTACTTC; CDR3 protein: CASSQTGRETQYF
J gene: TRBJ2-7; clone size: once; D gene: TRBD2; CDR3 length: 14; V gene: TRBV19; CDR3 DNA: TGTGCCAGTAGTATAGAGCCGGGAGGCTACGAGCAGTACTTC; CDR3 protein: CASSIEPGGYEQYF
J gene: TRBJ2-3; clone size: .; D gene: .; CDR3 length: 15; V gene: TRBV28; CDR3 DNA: TGTGCCAGCAGTTTACAACACGCTAGCACAGATACGCAGTATTTT; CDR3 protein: CASSLQHASTDTQYF
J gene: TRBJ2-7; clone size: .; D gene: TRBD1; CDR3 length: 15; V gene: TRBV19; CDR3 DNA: TGTGCCAGTAGTATAGGGGACAGGGGGGTCTACGAGCAGTACTTC; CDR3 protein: CASSIGDRGVYEQYF
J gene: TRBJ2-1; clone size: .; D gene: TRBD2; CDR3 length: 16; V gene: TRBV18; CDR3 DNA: TGTGCCAGCTCACCGTCCAGCGGGGGGATTTTGGATGAGCAGTTCTTC; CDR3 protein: CASSPSSGGILDEQFF
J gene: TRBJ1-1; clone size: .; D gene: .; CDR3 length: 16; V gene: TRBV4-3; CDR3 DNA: TGCGCCAGCAGCCAAGATTCGGGGGGTGGAAACACTGAAGCTTTCTTT; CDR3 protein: CASSQDSGGGNTEAFF
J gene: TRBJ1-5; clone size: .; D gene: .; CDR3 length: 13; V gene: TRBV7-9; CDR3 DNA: TGTGCCAGCAGCACCTTCGACCAGCAGCCCCAGCATTTT; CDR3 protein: CASSTFDQQPQHF
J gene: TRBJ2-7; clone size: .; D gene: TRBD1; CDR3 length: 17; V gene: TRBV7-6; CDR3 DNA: TGTGCCAGCAGCTCCCGGGTCGTTGGGACAGAATCCTACGAGCAGTACTTC; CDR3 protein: CASSSRVVGTESYEQYF
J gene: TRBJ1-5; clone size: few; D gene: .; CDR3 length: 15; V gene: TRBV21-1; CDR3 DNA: TGTGCCAGCACCTCCCGGGGGAGGATGAATCAGCCCCAGCATTTT; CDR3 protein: CASTSRGRMNQPQHF
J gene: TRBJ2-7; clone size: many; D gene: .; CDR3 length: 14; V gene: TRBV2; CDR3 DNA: TGTGCCAGCAGTGAAGGCAGGGGCACCTACGAGCAGTACTTC; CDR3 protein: CASSEGRGTYEQYF
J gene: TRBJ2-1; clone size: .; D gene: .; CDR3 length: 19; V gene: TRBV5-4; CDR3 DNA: TGTGCCAGCAGCTTCCCGGAAGGGTTACCCCAGTCTACCTACAATGAGCAGTTCTTC; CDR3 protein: CASSFPEGLPQSTYNEQFF
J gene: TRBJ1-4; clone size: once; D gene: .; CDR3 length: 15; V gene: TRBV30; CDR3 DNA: TGTGCCTGGAGTGTTCGGGGGCCGCAATGGGAAAAACTGTTTTTT; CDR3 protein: CAWSVRGPQWEKLFF
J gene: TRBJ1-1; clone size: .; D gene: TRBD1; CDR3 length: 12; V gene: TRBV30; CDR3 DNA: TGTGCCAGGACAGGATACGGGACTGAAGCTTTCTTT; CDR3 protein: CARTGYGTEAFF
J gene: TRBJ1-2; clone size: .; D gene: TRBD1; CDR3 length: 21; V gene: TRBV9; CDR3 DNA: TGTGCCAGCAGCGTAGGAAGTTTTGATGGGACAGGGGCCCTGAGGGACTATGGCTACACCTTC; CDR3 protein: CASSVGSFDGTGALRDYGYTF
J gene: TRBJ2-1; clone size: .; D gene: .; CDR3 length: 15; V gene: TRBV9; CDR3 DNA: TGTGCCAGCAGTGGGGGGGCGACAGATTACAATGAGCAGTTCTTC; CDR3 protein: CASSGGATDYNEQFF
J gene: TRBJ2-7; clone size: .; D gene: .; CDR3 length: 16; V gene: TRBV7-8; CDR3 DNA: TGTGCCAGCAGCTTAGCGCTAGGGGGGATGGCCTACGAGCAGTACTTC; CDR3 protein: CASSLALGGMAYEQYF
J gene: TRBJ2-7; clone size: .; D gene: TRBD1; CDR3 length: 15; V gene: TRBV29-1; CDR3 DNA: TGCAGCGTTGGAGAGGACAGGGGGAAGTTCGACGAGCAGTACTTC; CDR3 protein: CSVGEDRGKFDEQYF
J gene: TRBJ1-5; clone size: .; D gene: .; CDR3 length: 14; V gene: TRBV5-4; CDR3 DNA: TGTGCCAGCAGCTTGTGGGAGAGCAATCAGCCCCAGCATTTT; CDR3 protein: CASSLWESNQPQHF
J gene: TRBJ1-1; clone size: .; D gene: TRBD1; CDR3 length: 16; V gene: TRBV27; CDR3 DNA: TGTGCCAGCCGACATCACGGGACAGGAGGGAACACTGAAGCTTTCTTT; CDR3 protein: CASRHHGTGGNTEAFF
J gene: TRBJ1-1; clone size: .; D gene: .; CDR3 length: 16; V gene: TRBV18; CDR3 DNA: TGTGCCAGCTCACCAACGAACAGGGTAGAGGGCACTGAAGCTTTCTTT; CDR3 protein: CASSPTNRVEGTEAFF